Each of the 21 T cell receptor beta chains below was sequenced from the same sample in a study of memory CD4+ T cells and cytomegalovirus serostatus. Sequencing was performed with immunoSEQ multiplex PCR; in TCRdb, only in-frame clones are kept and a portion is missing. This sample carries over 40,000 clones, 70% to 85% of them seen once, and the ten largest clones take over 0.55%. Single viable CD3+CD4+CD8-CD45RO+ cells were sorted as the memory CD4+ T cells. Material: memory CD4+ T cells from blood. These receptors were taken from an adult in good health and CMV-seronegative.

The CDR3 protein is CASSMREQETQYF. In nucleotides, the CDR3 is TGTGCCAGCAGCATGCGGGAGCAAGAGACCCAGTACTTC. The chain carries TRBV7-8 and TRBJ2-5, with 7 bases identical to TRBD2. The germline V gene has CDR1 SGHVS and CDR2 FQNEAQ. The CDR3 contains 13 residues. The ends lost 5 bases at V and 2 bases at J; junction bases unmatched: 2.

This chain joins TRBV7-2 and TRBJ1-3; D unclear. Per the germline V gene, CDR1 is SGHTA and CDR2 is FQGNSA. CDR3 length: 12 amino acids. Trimming shortened V by 6 bases and J by 4 bases, and 7 bases separated the two germline ends. The CDR3 loop is CASRLMGNTIYF. The DNA for the CDR3 is TGTGCCAGCAGACTTATGGGAAACACCATATATTTT.

In regard to this clone: This sample also contains other DNA sequences that code for the same CDR3. The J gene is TRBJ2-7, the V gene TRBV5-6, with a possible D match to TRBD1 (5 bases). This CDR3 contains 14 residues. Germline V gene sequence: CDR1 SGHDT, CDR2 YYEEEE. Deletions cut 0 bases from V and 4 bases from J, with 11 bases between. In DNA form, the CDR3 reads TGTGCCAGCAGCTTGGGGCAGGGCAGGTACGAGCAGTACTTC. Translated, it gives CASSLGQGRYEQYF.

The rearrangement links TRBV19 to TRBJ2-7; D gene unclear. The CDR3 is 14 amino acids. The germline V gene has CDR1 LNHDA and CDR2 SQIVND (reference sequence). Trimming cost V 4 bases and J 0 bases, with 10 bases left between them. Here the CDR3 DNA reads TGTGCCAGTAGTAGCGGCCACGGCTCCTACGAGCAGTACTTC. Translated: CASSSGHGSYEQYF.

CDR3 residues: CASSIRRGGVHNEQFF. The CDR3 region has the DNA TGTGCCAGTAGTATTCGGCGGGGGGGCGTCCACAATGAGCAGTTCTTC. This chain links TRBV19 with TRBJ2-1; 9 bases match TRBD2. Germline assignment: CDR1 LNHDA and CDR2 SQIVND (reference sequence). The junction had 8 bases not matched to a gene; V was cut back by 3 bases and J by 5 bases. CDR3 length: 16 residues. The full variable domain, in which reference TRBV19 and TRBJ2-1 provide the parts outside the CDR3, is DGGITQSPKYLFRKEGQNVTLSCEQNLNHDAMYWYRQDPGQGLRLIYYSQIVNDFQKGDIAEGYSVSREKKESFPLTVTSAQKNPTAFYLCASSIRRGGVHNEQFFGPGTRLTVL.

This sequence joins TRBV28 and TRBJ1-4; 7 bases agree with TRBD1. This CDR3 is 15 amino acids long. Germline lookup yields CDR1 MDHEN and CDR2 SYDVKM. J gave up 2 bases and V 6 bases, and 6 bases lay outside the gene matches. This CDR3 is CASSTRTGTNEKLFF. CDR3 bases: TGTGCCAGCAGCACCCGGACAGGCACTAATGAAAAACTGTTTTTT.

This clone was detected a few times. The chain couples TRBV2 to TRBJ2-7, with unresolved D. This CDR3 spans 13 amino acids. V was pared by 4 bases and J by 0 bases, with 7 bases between. Germline CDR1 and CDR2: SNHLY and FYNNEI. The CDR3 reads CASSVMTSYEQYF. In DNA, the CDR3 is TGTGCCAGCAGTGTGATGACCTCCTACGAGCAGTACTTC.

This clone was seen a single time. The CDR3 DNA follows: TGTGCCAGCAGCTCAGACTACCAATCCTACAATGAGCAGTTCTTC. It translates to CASSSDYQSYNEQFF. V gene TRBV5-4 combines with J gene TRBJ2-1; a possible D gene is TRBD2 (5 bases). This CDR3 spans 15 amino acids. V was pared by 3 bases and J by 1 base, with 11 bases between. Germline CDR1 reads SGHNT; CDR2 reads YYREEE (reference sequence).

The CDR3 nucleotides read TGCAGCGTTGGACAGGGGAACTATGGCTACACCTTC. Its protein product is CSVGQGNYGYTF. The rearrangement joins TRBV29-1 to TRBJ1-2, with 8 bases identical to TRBD1. V lost 4 bases, J lost 2 bases, and 0 bases stayed unmatched. Germline V CDR1 and CDR2: SQVTM, ANQGSEA. This CDR3 is built from 12 residues.

The rearrangement uses TRBV9 and TRBJ2-5; D gene unclear. V was cut by 3 bases and J by 7 bases, with 16 bases left in between. The CDR3 consists of 14 residues. The germline V gene has CDR1 SGDLS and CDR2 YYNGEE. CDR3 region: CASSDSAHVGTQYF. CDR3 bases: TGTGCCAGCAGCGACTCCGCCCACGTTGGGACCCAGTACTTC.

This chain connects TRBV11-1 to TRBJ2-5; no clear D gene. CDR3 length: 14 residues. Germline CDR1 SGHAT, CDR2 FQDESV (reference sequence). Trimming pared 5 bases from V and 2 bases from J, leaving 12 bases between. CDR3 region: CASSPTLGQETQYF. CDR3 DNA sequence: TGTGCCAGCAGCCCGACCCTGGGGCAAGAGACCCAGTACTTC.

V gene TRBV7-6 combines with J gene TRBJ2-5; the D is unclear. The CDR3 covers 14 residues. Germline V gene data show CDR1 as SGHVS and CDR2 as FNYEAQ. Trimming took off 2 bases at V and 7 bases at J, with 14 bases between the two ends. The CDR3 DNA reads as TGTGCCAGCAGCTTATCGTTCGGTGGGTTGACCCAGTACTTC. Translating it yields CASSLSFGGLTQYF.

The chain combines TRBV30 with TRBJ1-2; a possible D gene is TRBD1 (5 bases). This CDR3 is built from 14 residues. With 0 bases removed from V and 6 bases from J, the gap between germline ends came to 14 bases. CDR1 and CDR2 (germline): GTSNPN, SVGIG (reference sequence). The CDR3 DNA is TGTGCCTGGAGTGTAGGCGGGCAGGGAGATGGCTACACCTTC. This translates into CAWSVGGQGDGYTF.

The rearrangement links TRBV10-2 to TRBJ2-7, with 8 bases identical to TRBD1. CDR3 length equals 14 residues. Germline values: CDR1 WSHSY, CDR2 SAAADI. With V trimmed by 6 bases and J by 3 bases, 7 bases remained unmatched. The CDR3 DNA reads as TGCGCCAGCAGGGTGAGACAGGGGTTCTACGAGCAGTACTTC. This gives the protein CASRVRQGFYEQYF.

The chain links TRBV6-1 to TRBJ1-5; TRBD1 might be the D (5 bases). V shed 1 base and J shed 3 bases, with 13 bases lying between them. The CDR3 spans 16 residues. Looked up from germline, CDR1 is MNHNS and CDR2 is SASEGT. The CDR3 nucleotides are TGTGCCAGCAGTGAAGGGTTGGGACCCCTCAATCAGCCCCAGCATTTT. Its protein product is CASSEGLGPLNQPQHF.

In its sample, this clone was seen a few times. The chain employs TRBV27 and TRBJ1-4, with D tentatively TRBD1 (5 bases). Trimming shortened V by 5 bases and J by 8 bases, and 27 bases separated the two germline ends. The CDR3 is made up of 18 amino acids. The germline gives CDR1 MNHEY, CDR2 SMNVEV (reference sequence). CDR3 sequence reads: CASSSLGGDLGQVEKLFF. The CDR3 DNA follows: TGTGCCAGCAGTAGTTTGGGGGGTGATCTGGGGCAGGTCGAAAAACTGTTTTTT. The full variable domain, completed using reference TRBV27 and TRBJ1-4, is EAQVTQNPRYLITVTGKKLTVTCSQNMNHEYMSWYRQDPGLGLRQIYYSMNVEVTDKGDVPEGYKVSRKEKRNFPLILESPSPNQTSLYFCASSSLGGDLGQVEKLFFGSGTQLSVL.

By sample fraction, this clone is medium-sized. The chain is built from TRBV2 and TRBJ1-6, with a possible D match to TRBD1 (5 bases). The V end was cut by 4 bases, the J end by 6 bases, with 10 bases between. Germline V gene data show CDR1 as SNHLY and CDR2 as FYNNEI. CDR3 length equals 14 residues. The CDR3 protein is CASSGQGLNSPLHF. The CDR3 DNA reads as TGTGCCAGCAGTGGGCAGGGACTTAATTCACCCCTCCACTTT.

The V and J genes are TRBV10-3 and TRBJ2-7, with TRBD1 matching over 7 bases. This CDR3 has 14 amino acids. Germline V gene lookup returns CDR1 ENHRY and CDR2 SYGVKD. Trimming at V came to 6 bases and at J to 0 bases, leaving 5 bases not matched to a gene. CDR3 sequence: CAISTGTASYEQYF. The CDR3 DNA reads as TGTGCCATCAGCACCGGGACAGCCTCCTACGAGCAGTACTTC.

This clone was seen once. CDR3 bases: TGTGCCATCAGTCCGCGGGGCGGGGAGAATGAAAAACTGTTTTTT. It yields the protein CAISPRGGENEKLFF. The chain uses TRBV10-3 and TRBJ1-4; weak D call: TRBD1 (5 bases). Trimming removed 5 bases at V and 5 bases at J, with 15 bases between. The CDR3 is 15 residues long. The germline gives CDR1 ENHRY, CDR2 SYGVKD.

The chain carries TRBV18 and TRBJ1-4; no reliable D call. CDR3 length: 14 amino acids. The V gene's germline CDR1 is KGHSH and CDR2 LQKENI. Between the trimmed V and J ends, which lost 1 base and 4 bases, there was a span of 7 bases. Written as DNA, the CDR3 is TGTGCCAGCTCACCACAACCGATTAATGAAAAACTGTTTTTT. This encodes CASSPQPINEKLFF. The full variable domain, rest sourced from reference TRBV18 and TRBJ1-4, is NAGVMQNPRHLVRRRGQEARLRCSPMKGHSHVYWYRQLPEEGLKFMVYLQKENIIDESGMPKERFSAEFPKEGPSILRIQQVVRGDSAAYFCASSPQPINEKLFFGSGTQLSVL.

V gene TRBV4-2 combines with J gene TRBJ1-1; tentative D call: TRBD1 (5 bases). CDR1 LGHNA and CDR2 YNFKEQ come from the germline V gene. V lost 3 bases and J 1 base, leaving 12 bases between the germline ends. The CDR3 runs to 15 residues. The CDR3 DNA follows: TGTGCCAGCAGCCAGACGGGACGGCAGAACACTGAAGCTTTCTTT. Its translation is CASSQTGRQNTEAFF.